These T cell receptor beta chains were read from a single sample in a study of human T cells and chemical hapten exposure. TCRdb used MiXCR to reprocess the RACE reads, holding one entry per CDR3 protein. The repertoire holds approximately 400,000 distinct CDR3 sequences, 4.8% seen once, with approximately 2.3% in the top ten. The sample consisted of whole blood, taken in connection with sensitization to the hapten diphenylcyclopropenone (DPC). The receptors here all came from a woman between 50 and 59 years old with alopecia areata. Some clones in this sample may be carry-over from other donors' samples. Both conserved end residues are part of each CDR3. A D gene is named only where the DNA matches it firmly. Not all rows give a size; the values are once, few, many and, for expanded clones, a class.

abundance: many
j_gene: TRBJ2-3
d_gene: .
v_gene: TRBV9
CDR3nt: TGTGCCAGCAGCGTAGATGGGCAAGTCCCAGATACGCAGTATTTT
CDR3aa: CASSVDGQVPDTQYF

abundance: .
j_gene: TRBJ2-6
d_gene: .
v_gene: TRBV3-1
CDR3nt: TGTGCCAGCACCCAAGTAGGAGCCTCTGGGGCCAACGTCCTGACTTTC
CDR3aa: CASTQVGASGANVLTF

abundance: .
j_gene: TRBJ2-5
d_gene: .
v_gene: TRBV27
CDR3nt: TGTGCCAGCAGACAAAGGGGTCAAGAGACCCAGTACTTC
CDR3aa: CASRQRGQETQYF

abundance: few
j_gene: TRBJ2-1
d_gene: TRBD1
v_gene: TRBV12-3/TRBV12-4
CDR3nt: TGTGCCAGCAGACCCAGGGGGACGGGCTCCTACAATGAGCAGTTCTTC
CDR3aa: CASRPRGTGSYNEQFF

abundance: .
j_gene: TRBJ1-4
d_gene: TRBD1
v_gene: TRBV12-3/TRBV12-4
CDR3nt: TGTGCCAGCAGTACAGGGGACAGAAAGGAAAAACTGTTTTTT
CDR3aa: CASSTGDRKEKLFF

abundance: few
j_gene: TRBJ2-5
d_gene: TRBD2
v_gene: TRBV6-5
CDR3nt: TGTGCCAGCAGTTACTCGAGATGGTCACGTCTAGCGGCCCAAGAGACCCAGTACTTC
CDR3aa: CASSYSRWSRLAAQETQYF

abundance: many
j_gene: TRBJ1-5
d_gene: .
v_gene: TRBV6-2/TRBV6-3
CDR3nt: TGTGCCAGCAGTTATGGATTGCATCAGCCCCAGCATTTT
CDR3aa: CASSYGLHQPQHF

abundance: many
j_gene: TRBJ2-3
d_gene: TRBD1
v_gene: TRBV7-2
CDR3nt: TGTGCCAGCAGCTCTCCGACAGGGTTAGCAGATACGCAGTATTTT
CDR3aa: CASSSPTGLADTQYF

abundance: many
j_gene: TRBJ1-1
d_gene: TRBD1
v_gene: TRBV6-5
CDR3nt: TGTGCCAGCCGAACGACGGACAGGCAGAACACTGAAGCTTTCTTT
CDR3aa: CASRTTDRQNTEAFF

abundance: many
j_gene: TRBJ2-5
d_gene: .
v_gene: TRBV12-3/TRBV12-4
CDR3nt: TGTGCCAGCAGAGTGGAGGGTGTCCAAGAGACCCAGTACTTC
CDR3aa: CASRVEGVQETQYF

abundance: few
j_gene: TRBJ2-7
d_gene: .
v_gene: TRBV12-3/TRBV12-4
CDR3nt: TGTGCCAGCAGTTTAGAGGGTATAGAGCAGTACTTC
CDR3aa: CASSLEGIEQYF

abundance: many
j_gene: TRBJ2-1
d_gene: .
v_gene: TRBV29-1
CDR3nt: TGCAGCGTTGAAGATATCTCCCGGAGAGGTGAGCAGTTCTTC
CDR3aa: CSVEDISRRGEQFF

abundance: few
j_gene: TRBJ2-6
d_gene: TRBD1
v_gene: TRBV6-6
CDR3nt: TGTGCCAGCAGCCTAGGACAGGGGGCGCTTGGGGCCAACGTCCTGACTTTC
CDR3aa: CASSLGQGALGANVLTF

abundance: many
j_gene: TRBJ2-7
d_gene: .
v_gene: TRBV11-2
CDR3nt: TGTGCCAGCAGCTTAGGGTCCAGGGCCAGCGACGAGCAGTACTTC
CDR3aa: CASSLGSRASDEQYF

abundance: many
j_gene: TRBJ2-3
d_gene: .
v_gene: TRBV29-1
CDR3nt: TGCAGCGTTGAAGGTGGGAATATAGCAGATACGCAGTATTTT
CDR3aa: CSVEGGNIADTQYF

abundance: many
j_gene: TRBJ1-1
d_gene: .
v_gene: TRBV2
CDR3nt: TGTGCCAGCAGTGACTCTGCGACTGAAGCTTTCTTT
CDR3aa: CASSDSATEAFF

abundance: .
j_gene: TRBJ2-7
d_gene: .
v_gene: TRBV5-1
CDR3nt: TGCGCCAGCAGCTTGGTTAGGGGGGATTACGAGCAGTACTTC
CDR3aa: CASSLVRGDYEQYF

abundance: many
j_gene: TRBJ2-5
d_gene: .
v_gene: TRBV29-1
CDR3nt: TGCAGCGTCTCTTCCCAAGAGACCCAGTACTTC
CDR3aa: CSVSSQETQYF

abundance: many
j_gene: TRBJ2-5
d_gene: .
v_gene: TRBV15
CDR3nt: TGTGCCACCAGCAGAGATCGGGAGTTCCAAGAGACCCAGTACTTC
CDR3aa: CATSRDREFQETQYF

abundance: many
j_gene: TRBJ2-7
d_gene: TRBD2
v_gene: TRBV4-3
CDR3nt: TGCGCCAGCAGCCAAGATTCCCGGACTAGCAACGAGCAGTACTTC
CDR3aa: CASSQDSRTSNEQYF

abundance: many
j_gene: TRBJ2-5
d_gene: .
v_gene: TRBV29-1
CDR3nt: TGCAGCGTACCGACAGGCCTCGAGACCCAGTACTTC
CDR3aa: CSVPTGLETQYF

abundance: .
j_gene: TRBJ2-1
d_gene: .
v_gene: TRBV28
CDR3nt: TGTGCCAGCAGCTACCCCGGGACAACAAACAATGAGCAGTTCTTC
CDR3aa: CASSYPGTTNNEQFF

abundance: many
j_gene: TRBJ2-5
d_gene: .
v_gene: TRBV12-3/TRBV12-4
CDR3nt: TGTGCCAGCAGCGCCCTTGAGACCCAGTACTTC
CDR3aa: CASSALETQYF

abundance: many
j_gene: TRBJ2-5
d_gene: TRBD2
v_gene: TRBV7-2
CDR3nt: TGTGCCAGCAGCTTAGGGGAAAGCGGGGGGGCCATTGAGACCCAGTACTTC
CDR3aa: CASSLGESGGAIETQYF

abundance: many
j_gene: TRBJ2-3
d_gene: .
v_gene: TRBV5-1
CDR3nt: TGCGCCAGCAGCACCCGCCCCAGGGCAGATACGCAGTATTTT
CDR3aa: CASSTRPRADTQYF

abundance: many
j_gene: TRBJ1-5
d_gene: .
v_gene: TRBV18
CDR3nt: TGTGCCAGCTCACCAGCGGTCGATCAGCCCCAGCATTTT
CDR3aa: CASSPAVDQPQHF

abundance: many
j_gene: TRBJ2-3
d_gene: .
v_gene: TRBV24-1
CDR3nt: TGTGCCACTAGCGCGAGCACAGATACGCAGTATTTT
CDR3aa: CATSASTDTQYF

abundance: .
j_gene: TRBJ1-1
d_gene: .
v_gene: TRBV6-5
CDR3nt: TGTGCCAGCAGCCCGGCCGGGACCTTGATGATTGAAGCTTTCTTT
CDR3aa: CASSPAGTLMIEAFF

abundance: .
j_gene: TRBJ2-7
d_gene: TRBD1
v_gene: TRBV12-3/TRBV12-4
CDR3nt: TGTGCCAGCAGTTCGGGACAGGGGAGGAAGCAGTACTTC
CDR3aa: CASSSGQGRKQYF

abundance: many
j_gene: TRBJ1-2
d_gene: TRBD1
v_gene: TRBV7-9
CDR3nt: TGTGCCAGCAGCTCGCACAGGGGGACGCTAAATGGCTACACCTTC
CDR3aa: CASSSHRGTLNGYTF

abundance: many
j_gene: TRBJ1-1
d_gene: TRBD1
v_gene: TRBV6-2/TRBV6-3
CDR3nt: TGTGCCAGCAGTTTGGGACAGTACACTGAAGCTTTCTTT
CDR3aa: CASSLGQYTEAFF

abundance: many
j_gene: TRBJ2-1
d_gene: .
v_gene: TRBV28
CDR3nt: TGTGCCAGCAGTTCGGGCGGTGGGCAGTTCTTC
CDR3aa: CASSSGGGQFF

abundance: many
j_gene: TRBJ2-5
d_gene: .
v_gene: TRBV7-8
CDR3nt: TGTGCCAGCAGCTTAGCGCAACGGGGGTTCATGGAGACCCAGTACTTC
CDR3aa: CASSLAQRGFMETQYF

abundance: many
j_gene: TRBJ2-5
d_gene: .
v_gene: TRBV18
CDR3nt: TGTGCCAGCTCACCGGCGACAGAAGAGACCCAGTACTTC
CDR3aa: CASSPATEETQYF

abundance: many
j_gene: TRBJ2-4
d_gene: .
v_gene: TRBV13
CDR3nt: TGTGCCAGCAGCTTAGGACGTAGTCTAGGGGACTTAGCCAAAAACATTCAGTACTTC
CDR3aa: CASSLGRSLGDLAKNIQYF

abundance: few
j_gene: TRBJ1-5
d_gene: .
v_gene: TRBV7-8
CDR3nt: TGTGCCAGCAGCTTAGGGGATTTTAGCAATCAGCCCCAGCATTTT
CDR3aa: CASSLGDFSNQPQHF

abundance: many
j_gene: TRBJ2-2
d_gene: .
v_gene: TRBV12-3/TRBV12-4
CDR3nt: TGTGCCAGCAGGGTACAGGGCACCGGGGAGCTGTTTTTT
CDR3aa: CASRVQGTGELFF

abundance: many
j_gene: TRBJ2-3
d_gene: TRBD1
v_gene: TRBV10-3
CDR3nt: TGTGCCATCAGCCCCGGACAGGGAGGCCGGCACACAGATACGCAGTATTTT
CDR3aa: CAISPGQGGRHTDTQYF

abundance: many
j_gene: TRBJ1-1
d_gene: .
v_gene: TRBV3-1
CDR3nt: TGTGCCAGCAGCCAAGAGGCCGGGGGAGCTTTCTTT
CDR3aa: CASSQEAGGAFF

abundance: many
j_gene: TRBJ1-5
d_gene: .
v_gene: TRBV5-4
CDR3nt: TGTGCCAGCAGCGTCGGCGGCCCAGGGCCCCAGCATTTT
CDR3aa: CASSVGGPGPQHF

abundance: few
j_gene: TRBJ1-2
d_gene: TRBD1
v_gene: TRBV3-1
CDR3nt: TGTGCCAGCAGCCACCGGACAGGCGGCGTCTATGGCTACACCTTC
CDR3aa: CASSHRTGGVYGYTF

abundance: many
j_gene: TRBJ1-5
d_gene: .
v_gene: TRBV7-2
CDR3nt: TGTGCCAGCAGCCTGTACAGTAGCAATCAGCCCCAGCATTTT
CDR3aa: CASSLYSSNQPQHF

abundance: few
j_gene: TRBJ2-7
d_gene: TRBD1
v_gene: TRBV11-2
CDR3nt: TGTGCCAGCAGCTTCGGACAGGGGGCTATATACGAGCAGTACTTC
CDR3aa: CASSFGQGAIYEQYF

abundance: .
j_gene: TRBJ1-3
d_gene: .
v_gene: TRBV2
CDR3nt: TGTGCCAGCAGTGGTATAAGTAATACTGGAAACACCATATATTTT
CDR3aa: CASSGISNTGNTIYF

abundance: many
j_gene: TRBJ2-5
d_gene: .
v_gene: TRBV5-1
CDR3nt: TGCGCCAGCAGCTTGGCGCCATACCAAGAGACCCAGTACTTC
CDR3aa: CASSLAPYQETQYF

abundance: many
j_gene: TRBJ1-2
d_gene: TRBD1
v_gene: TRBV6-5
CDR3nt: TGTGCCAGCAGTTCTCTCCAGGGGGGAGGAAACTATGGCTACACCTTC
CDR3aa: CASSSLQGGGNYGYTF

abundance: many
j_gene: TRBJ1-1
d_gene: .
v_gene: TRBV7-2
CDR3nt: TGTGCCAGCAGCCCGAGTGGGGGTTTGAACACTGAAGCTTTCTTT
CDR3aa: CASSPSGGLNTEAFF

abundance: .
j_gene: TRBJ2-3
d_gene: TRBD1
v_gene: TRBV20-1
CDR3nt: TGCAGTGCTAGTGCCGACAGGGGGCAAACAGATACGCAGTATTTT
CDR3aa: CSASADRGQTDTQYF